This is a list of T cell receptor beta chains from one sample in a study of cytomegalovirus exposure and HLA in healthy donors. Clones were read by immunoSEQ multiplex PCR, and TCRdb kept only the in-frame ones, dropping some. The sample has about 170,000 clones; 65% to 85% are singletons. Sequencing was performed on PBMCs. Receptors were obtained from a woman aged 45-60 years in good health and CMV-seropositive. CDR3s include the opening cysteine and the closing phenylalanine or tryptophan. Each record gives: V gene, D gene, J gene, clone size, CDR3 protein, CDR3 DNA. D genes are given only for firm matches. For some rows the clone size is stated as once, few or many, or as a class when expanded; others skip it.

TRBV27	NA	TRBJ1-2	NA	CASSLSPSWAYNYGYTF	TGTGCCAGCAGTTTGTCCCCCTCGTGGGCGTACAACTATGGCTACACCTTC
TRBV19	TRBD2	TRBJ2-3	NA	CASSAGGLAGADTQYF	TGTGCCAGTAGTGCGGGGGGACTAGCGGGGGCCGATACGCAGTATTTT
TRBV18	TRBD1	TRBJ1-1	few	CASSPGTANTEAFF	TGTGCCAGCTCACCGGGGACAGCGAACACTGAAGCTTTCTTT
TRBV19	NA	TRBJ1-1	NA	CASSIQGANTEAFF	TGTGCCAGTAGTATACAGGGTGCGAACACTGAAGCTTTCTTT
TRBV9	NA	TRBJ1-2	NA	CASSDRTGILRSYGYTF	TGTGCCAGCAGCGATCGTACAGGGATTCTAAGGAGCTATGGCTACACCTTC
TRBV13	TRBD1	TRBJ2-5	NA	CASSFNRGSGTQYF	TGTGCCAGCAGCTTCAACAGGGGTTCTGGGACCCAGTACTTC
TRBV27	NA	TRBJ2-3	NA	CAPYFTDTQYF	TGTGCCCCCTACTTTACAGATACGCAGTATTTT
TRBV27	NA	TRBJ1-1	NA	CASSLSSRTEAFF	TGTGCCAGCAGTTTAAGCTCACGGACTGAAGCTTTCTTT
TRBV21-1	NA	TRBJ2-1	few	CASSNYNASGNEQFF	TGTGCCAGCAGCAATTATAACGCTAGCGGCAATGAGCAGTTCTTC
TRBV5-1	TRBD2	TRBJ2-1	NA	CASSLEAGLAGVGEQFF	TGCGCCAGCAGCTTGGAAGCGGGACTAGCGGGAGTGGGTGAGCAGTTCTTC
TRBV10-3	TRBD1	TRBJ2-7	once	CAISGAPGQGARFDF	TGTGCCATCAGTGGGGCCCCGGGACAGGGGGCGCGTTTCGACTTC
TRBV9	TRBD2	TRBJ2-4	NA	CASSSGLAGGVNIQYF	TGTGCCAGCAGTTCCGGACTAGCGGGAGGGGTAAACATTCAGTACTTC
TRBV6-5	TRBD2	TRBJ2-1	NA	CASSRNGRTYNEQFF	TGTGCCAGCAGTCGAAACGGGAGGACCTACAATGAGCAGTTCTTC
TRBV5-8	TRBD1	TRBJ1-2	NA	CASPRGPFRGSQNLNYGYTF	TGTGCCAGCCCGAGGGGGCCTTTCAGGGGGTCCCAAAACCTTAACTATGGCTACACCTTC
TRBV5-1	NA	TRBJ2-2	few	CASNPGGANTGELFF	TGCGCCAGCAACCCAGGCGGGGCGAACACCGGGGAGCTGTTTTTT
TRBV6-5	TRBD1	TRBJ1-1	NA	CASSSTGGEAFF	TGTGCCAGCAGTTCCACAGGGGGTGAAGCTTTCTTT
TRBV9	NA	TRBJ1-4	NA	CASSAKEGSGITNEKLFF	TGTGCCAGCAGCGCAAAGGAGGGATCAGGGATCACTAATGAAAAACTGTTTTTT
TRBV7-2	TRBD1	TRBJ1-1	NA	CASSSVPPGQGNTEAFF	TGTGCCAGCAGCTCTGTCCCGCCGGGACAGGGGAACACTGAAGCTTTCTTT
TRBV5-8	NA	TRBJ2-5	NA	CASSPYVGGKETQYF	TGTGCCAGCAGCCCTTATGTTGGGGGGAAAGAGACCCAGTACTTC
TRBV7-6	TRBD1	TRBJ2-7	NA	CASSPRQGPYEQYF	TGTGCCAGCAGCCCAAGACAGGGCCCCTACGAGCAGTACTTC
TRBV9	TRBD2	TRBJ2-2	NA	CASSSGGDITGELFF	TGTGCCAGCTCTAGCGGGGGGGATATAACCGGGGAGCTGTTTTTT
TRBV29-1	NA	TRBJ1-1	NA	CSVLIGTHNTEAFF	TGCAGCGTTCTGATCGGGACACATAACACTGAAGCTTTCTTT
TRBV5-5	NA	TRBJ1-1	once	CASSLDPRGQGTEAFF	TGTGCCAGCAGCTTGGATCCCCGAGGGCAGGGGACTGAAGCTTTCTTT
TRBV7-9	TRBD2	TRBJ2-7	NA	CASSSRGGGPSSYEQYF	TGTGCCAGCAGCTCAAGAGGCGGGGGACCGAGCTCCTACGAGCAGTACTTC
TRBV2	TRBD2	TRBJ2-5	once	CASSPRGLAGGETQYF	TGTGCCAGCAGCCCAAGGGGGCTAGCGGGAGGGGAGACCCAGTACTTC
TRBV30	NA	TRBJ1-2	NA	CAWGGPGYGYTF	TGTGCCTGGGGAGGGCCAGGCTATGGCTACACCTTC
TRBV21-1	NA	TRBJ2-7	NA	CASSPRQGATRRGSSYEQYF	TGTGCCAGCAGCCCCCGGCAGGGGGCGACGAGGCGGGGTAGCTCCTACGAGCAGTACTTC
TRBV19	NA	TRBJ1-6	NA	CASSQSPTSPLHF	TGTGCCAGTAGCCAGTCTCCAACTTCACCCCTCCACTTT
TRBV7-2	TRBD1	TRBJ2-1	NA	CASSPGTGGNEQFF	TGTGCCAGCAGTCCCGGGACAGGGGGGAATGAGCAGTTCTTC
TRBV9	NA	TRBJ2-3	NA	CASSVVSSPKSDTQYF	TGTGCCAGCAGCGTAGTATCTAGCCCGAAATCGGATACGCAGTATTTT
TRBV7-9	TRBD1	TRBJ1-6	NA	CASSLQGGGLYNSPLHF	TGTGCCAGCAGCTTACAGGGGGGTGGACTATATAATTCACCCCTCCACTTT
TRBV7-9	TRBD1	TRBJ2-3	NA	CASSLSLGTEIQYF	TGTGCCAGCAGCTTATCTTTGGGGACAGAGATCCAGTATTTT
TRBV4-1	NA	TRBJ2-2	medium-sized	CASSQRQTTNLGGELFF	TGCGCCAGCAGCCAACGACAGACAACTAATCTCGGGGGGGAGCTGTTTTTT
TRBV6-5	TRBD1	TRBJ1-1	NA	CASSYSRDRVTEAFF	TGTGCCAGCAGTTACTCACGAGACAGGGTCACTGAAGCTTTCTTT
TRBV6-1	TRBD1	TRBJ1-1	NA	CASTEVYRGTEAFF	TGTGCCAGCACCGAAGTATACAGGGGAACTGAAGCTTTCTTT
TRBV6-5	NA	TRBJ1-1	few	CASSYSGAANTEAFF	TGTGCCAGCAGTTACTCGGGGGCCGCCAACACTGAAGCTTTCTTT
TRBV19	TRBD2	TRBJ2-7	NA	CASRNRLAGDHEQYF	TGTGCCAGTAGGAACCGACTAGCGGGAGACCACGAGCAGTACTTC
TRBV2	TRBD1	TRBJ1-5	NA	CASSEDRQGDQPQHF	TGTGCCAGCAGTGAAGATAGACAGGGGGATCAGCCCCAGCATTTT
TRBV7-9	NA	TRBJ1-6	NA	CSSSFRTDNSPLHF	TGTTCCAGCAGCTTTAGAACAGATAATTCACCCCTCCACTTT
TRBV27	NA	TRBJ2-2	NA	CASSPSYNTGELFF	TGTGCCAGCAGCCCTAGTTACAACACCGGGGAGCTGTTTTTT
TRBV19	TRBD1	TRBJ1-2	NA	CASTTGDYGYTF	TGTGCCAGCACAACAGGGGACTATGGCTACACCTTC
TRBV5-4	NA	TRBJ1-1	NA	CASSFLTGHANTEAFF	TGTGCCAGCAGCTTTTTAACGGGACACGCGAACACTGAAGCTTTCTTT
TRBV11-3	NA	TRBJ2-1	NA	CASSRWGSSSYNEQFF	TGTGCCAGCAGCCGATGGGGCTCGAGCTCCTACAATGAGCAGTTCTTC
TRBV18	NA	TRBJ2-3	NA	CASSPTSGDTQYF	TGTGCCAGCTCGCCAACTAGTGGAGATACGCAGTATTTT
TRBV6-5	NA	TRBJ2-7	NA	CASSPLRGNSYEQYF	TGTGCCAGCAGCCCCTTACGGGGGAACTCCTACGAGCAGTACTTC
TRBV18	TRBD1	TRBJ2-2	NA	CASSPRQGVGELFF	TGTGCCAGCTCACCAAGGCAGGGGGTCGGGGAGCTGTTTTTT
TRBV18	TRBD1	TRBJ1-5	NA	CASSPPGTGLIGNQPQHF	TGTGCCAGCTCACCACCGGGGACAGGGTTGATAGGCAATCAGCCCCAGCATTTT
TRBV9	NA	TRBJ1-2	NA	CASSAGTNYGYTF	TGTGCCAGCAGCGCGGGTACTAACTATGGCTACACCTTC
TRBV14	NA	TRBJ2-7	NA	CASSLIYEQYF	TGTGCCAGCAGCCTTATTTACGAGCAGTACTTC
TRBV15	NA	TRBJ1-5	NA	CATSRGGGPQHF	TGTGCCACCAGCAGGGGGGGAGGGCCCCAGCATTTT
TRBV19	NA	TRBJ2-2	NA	CASSPETGTPNTGELFF	TGTGCCAGTAGCCCCGAAACCGGGACACCGAACACCGGGGAGCTGTTTTTT